Below, 18 T cell receptor beta chains from the same sample are listed, as sequenced in a study of blood T cells in healthy people across ages. A sample-barcoded 5' primer and a J-beta primer mix were used in a second PCR of about 7 to 11 cycles. MiXCR, run by TCRdb on the 5' RACE reads, gives a single entry per CDR3 protein. The repertoire includes about 800,000 distinct CDR3 sequences, 58% of them detected once, and 22% sits in the top ten. Sequences were obtained from blood. Receptors originate from a man aged 25-40 years in good health.

In regard to this clonotype: Since a much larger clone is just one base distant, this may be a read error. The chain links TRBV7-2 to TRBJ2-3; D gene uncertain. CDR3 length: 12 amino acids. The germline gives CDR1 SGHTA, CDR2 FQGNSA. CDR3 sequence reads: CASSLSLNTRYF. CDR3 nucleotides: TGTGCCAGCAGCTTAAGCCTAAATACGCGGTATTTT.

This chain joins TRBV5-1 and TRBJ2-3; tentatively, D is TRBD2 (5 bases). Trimming pared 4 bases from V and 3 bases from J, leaving 12 bases between. Germline loops: CDR1 SGHRS, CDR2 YFSETQ. The CDR3 sequence is 14 residues long. The CDR3 bases are TGCGCCAGCAGCAGGACTCTGGGGACAGATACGCAGTATTTT. Encoded protein: CASSRTLGTDTQYF.

The CDR3 is CSVDNRENYGYTF. The CDR3 region has the DNA TGCAGCGTTGATAACAGAGAGAACTATGGCTACACCTTC. The rearrangement joins TRBV29-1 to TRBJ1-2; D is unclear. The CDR3 spans 13 residues. V dropped 3 bases and J dropped 2 bases, with 10 bases sitting between them. Germline-derived CDR1 and CDR2 are SQVTM and ANQGSEA.

This clonotype appeared a few times. The chain joins TRBV7-2 to TRBJ2-5; D is unresolved. TRBJ2-7 explains the end of the DNA better; the J call may be wrong. The CDR3 loop spans 12 amino acids. Germline V CDR1 and CDR2: SGHTA, FQGNSA. CDR3 nucleotides: TGTGCCAGCAGCTCCCTGGTCCACGAGCAGTACTTC. Translation gives CASSSLVHEQYF.

This clonotype was observed a few times. CDR3 DNA sequence: TGCAGTGCTAGATACGACAGGGAAGGTTATGGCTACACCTTC. Translation: CSARYDREGYGYTF. The rearrangement links TRBV20-1 to TRBJ1-2; 7 nucleotides align to TRBD1. CDR3 length equals 14 residues. Germline V lookup: CDR1 DFQATT, CDR2 SNEGSKA (reference sequence). With V trimmed by 2 bases and J by 5 bases, 8 bases remained unmatched.

This clonotype was detected many times. This chain connects TRBV4-2 to TRBJ2-7, with D possibly TRBD1 on 6 matching bases. The CDR3 loop spans 14 amino acids. Germline V gene sequence: CDR1 LGHNA, CDR2 YNFKEQ. V was trimmed by 5 bases and J by 5 bases, leaving 16 bases between them. The CDR3: CASSSSDRIHEQYF. The CDR3 nucleotides are TGTGCCAGCAGCTCCTCCGACAGGATCCACGAGCAGTACTTC.

The chain combines TRBV7-2 with TRBJ2-7; D may be TRBD2 (6 bases). CDR3 length: 14 amino acids. With 4 bases removed from V and 1 base from J, the gap between germline ends came to 11 bases. The germline gives CDR1 SGHTA, CDR2 FQGNSA. The CDR3 loop reads CASSSLATSYEQYF. The CDR3, as DNA: TGTGCCAGCAGCTCACTAGCTACATCCTACGAGCAGTACTTC.

The V gene is TRBV3-1, the J gene TRBJ2-5; 11 nucleotides agree with TRBD2. The CDR3 has 16 residues. V lost 4 bases, J lost 4 bases, and 8 bases stayed unmatched. CDR1 is LGHDT, CDR2 YNNKEL, per germline (reference sequence). CDR3 nucleotides: TGTGCCAGCAGCCTACTAGCGGGAGCGGGGTCAGAGACCCAGTACTTC. Translation gives CASSLLAGAGSETQYF.

This clonotype was seen a single time. The junction and the germline gene differ at one end; a read error may be behind it. V gene TRBV27 combines with J gene TRBJ1-2; 8 positions agree with TRBD1. Germline V gene sequence: CDR1 MNHEY, CDR2 SMNVEV (reference sequence). There are 19 residues in the CDR3. Written as DNA, the CDR3 is TGTACCAGCAGCAGGACAGGGAAAGGCCCGTACTATATGGGGTGGGGCTACACCTTC. It encodes CTSSRTGKGPYYMGWGYTF.

The rearrangement joins TRBV7-2 to TRBJ2-4; TRBD1 might be the D (6 bases). The J call is uncertain, as TRBJ2-7 better fits the DNA end. Germline V CDR1 and CDR2: SGHTA, FQGNSA. There are 14 residues in the CDR3. Here the CDR3 DNA reads TGTGCCAGCAGCTTAGAACAGGGCCGCTACGAGCAGTACTTC. Translated, it gives CASSLEQGRYEQYF.

The genes are TRBV4-3 and TRBJ1-4, with TRBD1 identical over 7 bases. Germline CDR1 and CDR2: LGHNA and YSLEER. After removal of 1 base from V and 8 bases from J, the junction contained 10 bases not matched to a gene. CDR3 length: 16 residues. Written as DNA, the CDR3 is TGCGCCAGCAGCCAAGGACCGGGACAGTTTGGAGAAAAACTGTTTTTT. Translating gives CASSQGPGQFGEKLFF.

J is TRBJ2-5 and V is TRBV11-3; 9 nucleotides match TRBD1. The CDR3 runs 17 residues. The germline gives CDR1 SGHNT, CDR2 YENEEA. The V and J ends lost 5 bases and 5 bases, in that order; junction bases with no gene match: 15. As DNA, the CDR3 is TGTGCCAGCAGCCTCGGGGCCGGGACAGGGTCACTCGAGACCCAGTACTTC. This codes for CASSLGAGTGSLETQYF.

This clonotype was seen a handful of times. The chain employs TRBV20-1 and TRBJ2-5, with unresolved D. This CDR3 spans 16 amino acids. The ends were cut back, 2 bases at V and 0 bases at J, with 16 bases in the middle. Germline CDR1 is DFQATT and CDR2 is SNEGSKA (reference sequence). The CDR3 loop is CSARLLSTLYQETQYF. The CDR3 DNA is TGCAGTGCTAGATTGCTCTCGACTCTGTACCAAGAGACCCAGTACTTC.

The genes are TRBV7-2 and TRBJ2-1; TRBD1 matches at 7 bases. V trimming: 1 base; J trimming: 4 bases; junction bases outside the gene matches: 4. Germline V gene data show CDR1 as SGHTA and CDR2 as FQGNSA. The CDR3 length is 15 residues. CDR3 nucleotide sequence: TGTGCCAGCAGCTTAGAACGGGGACAGTACAATGAGCAGTTCTTC. Translation: CASSLERGQYNEQFF.

This clonotype turned up a few times. The chain couples TRBV7-8 to TRBJ2-2; no firm D call. V shed 3 bases and J shed 6 bases, with 5 bases lying between them. This CDR3 is 12 amino acids long. Germline V gene data show CDR1 as SGHVS and CDR2 as FQNEAQ. The CDR3 DNA sequence: TGTGCCAGCAGCTTTAGGGCCGGGGAGCTGTTTTTT. Translation gives CASSFRAGELFF.

V gene TRBV9 combines with J gene TRBJ2-6; possibly TRBD1 or TRBD2 for D (5 bases each). CDR3 length: 18 residues. Germline V gives CDR1 SGDLS, CDR2 YYNGEE. Trimming took 4 bases from V and 2 from J, leaving 19 bases between them. For the CDR3, the DNA is TGTGCCAGCAGCCTCCCTGAGGGGATCTATGCTGGGGCCAACGTCCTGACTTTC. As protein: CASSLPEGIYAGANVLTF.

The J gene is TRBJ2-7, the V gene TRBV29-1; a possible D gene is TRBD2 (5 bases). V was pared by 0 bases and J by 6 bases, with 12 bases between. The CDR3 contains 13 residues. Looked up from germline, CDR1 is SQVTM and CDR2 is ANQGSEA. As DNA, the CDR3 is TGCAGCGTTGAAGAGGGTCGAGGGATCGAGCAGTACTTC. Residues: CSVEEGRGIEQYF.

The genes are TRBV12-3 or TRBV12-4 and TRBJ2-5, with D unresolved. Trimming pared 3 bases from V and 4 bases from J, leaving 12 bases between. CDR3 length: 14 amino acids. DNA for the CDR3: TGTGCCAGCAGTTTGAGCCCAACGGCAGAGACCCAGTACTTC. Translated, it gives CASSLSPTAETQYF.